One sample yielded the 27 T cell receptor beta chains listed below, sequenced in a study of blood T cell repertoires in COVID-19. Only in-frame clones appear in the TCRdb table, and some are missing; sequencing was by immunoSEQ multiplex PCR. Here the sample spans 130,000 to 150,000 clones, around 91% being singletons. Material: peripheral blood. These receptors came from a man in his late teens or twenties with COVID-19, enrolled during active disease.

The chain links TRBV2 to TRBJ2-2; TRBD1 matches at 7 bases. This CDR3 has 15 residues. CDR1 and CDR2 (germline): SNHLY, FYNNEI. V trimming: 8 bases; J trimming: 6 bases; junction bases outside the gene matches: 12. As DNA, the CDR3 is TGTGCCAGCGGACTTACAGGGGATCAACCCGGGGAGCTGTTTTTT. The encoded protein is CASGLTGDQPGELFF.

The V and J genes are TRBV9 and TRBJ2-7, with 11 bases identical to TRBD2. Germline V CDR1 and CDR2: SGDLS, YYNGEE. V was clipped by 3 bases and J by 7 bases; unmatched bases: 9. CDR3 length equals 15 residues. CDR3 DNA: TGTGCCAGCAGCGAAGAACTAGCGGGAGTTGAGGAGCAGTACTTC. Translated, it gives CASSEELAGVEEQYF.

The chain couples TRBV27 to TRBJ2-4; TRBD2 aligns across 8 bases. The length of the CDR3 is 16 residues. Germline V lookup: CDR1 MNHEY, CDR2 SMNVEV (reference sequence). J gave up 6 bases and V 4 bases, and 11 bases lay outside the gene matches. The CDR3, as DNA: TGTGCCAGCAGTTCCCTGCCCGGGGGGGGGTCAAACATTCAGTACTTC. It codes for CASSSLPGGGSNIQYF.

The rearrangement links TRBV10-3 to TRBJ2-3, with D possibly TRBD2 on 6 matching bases. The CDR3 runs to 16 residues. Germline CDR1 is ENHRY and CDR2 is SYGVKD. V was clipped by 3 bases and J by 0 bases, with 13 bases between them. The CDR3 bases are TGTGCCATCAGTGAAGGGCTAGCGTCTAGCACAGATACGCAGTATTTT. It yields the protein CAISEGLASSTDTQYF.

The chain recombines TRBV13 with TRBJ1-1; D is ambiguous. This CDR3 has 11 residues. Germline V gene data show CDR1 as PRHDT and CDR2 as FYEKMQ (reference sequence). The ends were cut back, 5 bases at V and 2 bases at J, with 3 bases in the middle. CDR3 residues: CASSHNTEAFF. The CDR3 DNA reads TGTGCCAGCAGCCATAACACTGAAGCTTTCTTT.

The chain couples TRBV7-9 to TRBJ2-7; maybe TRBD2 (5 bases). This CDR3 has 14 amino acids. Trimming took 7 bases from V and 4 from J, leaving 17 bases between them. Germline assignment: CDR1 SEHNR and CDR2 FQNEAQ (reference sequence). The CDR3 nucleotides read TGTGCCAGCACCAGCGGTGAGGATTTTTACGAGCAGTACTTC. Protein: CASTSGEDFYEQYF.

This chain connects TRBV5-1 to TRBJ1-4, with a possible D match to TRBD1 (6 bases). Germline CDR1 is SGHRS and CDR2 is YFSETQ. This CDR3 contains 16 residues. Trimming removed 0 bases from V and 0 bases from J, with 9 bases in between. The CDR3 nucleotides read TGCGCCAGCAGCTTGGGGACAGTTGCAACTAATGAAAAACTGTTTTTT. Protein: CASSLGTVATNEKLFF.

The V and J genes are TRBV5-1 and TRBJ2-2; TRBD2 aligns across 10 bases. Looked up from germline, CDR1 is SGHRS and CDR2 is YFSETQ. Germline trimming cut 4 bases from V and 3 bases from J; bases unmatched to any gene: 6. This CDR3 has 16 residues. The CDR3 DNA is TGCGCCAGCAGCCCCAAAGGACTAGCGGACACCGGGGAGCTGTTTTTT. Its translation: CASSPKGLADTGELFF.

CDR3 amino acids: CASSTGQGTYGYTF. The CDR3 DNA sequence: TGTGCCAGCAGTACGGGACAGGGGACCTATGGCTACACCTTC. The chain joins TRBV6-2 or TRBV6-3 to TRBJ1-2, with 10 bases lining up with TRBD1. Germline lookup yields CDR1 MNHEY and CDR2 SVGEGT. This CDR3 region has 14 residues. Unmatched junction bases numbered 4, after V lost 5 bases and J lost 4 bases.

This chain connects TRBV20-1 to TRBJ1-2, with 7 bases that match TRBD1. Germline V gives CDR1 DFQATT, CDR2 SNEGSKA (reference sequence). The CDR3 loop spans 11 amino acids. The CDR3 here is CSQGQVYGYTF. The CDR3 DNA reads as TGCAGCCAAGGACAGGTTTATGGCTACACCTTC.

CDR3: CASSLGQGLSYEQYF. In nucleotides, the CDR3 is TGCGCCAGCAGCCTTGGACAGGGGCTCTCCTACGAGCAGTACTTC. V usage is TRBV5-1 and J usage is TRBJ2-7, with TRBD1 matching over 9 bases. V shed 4 bases, J shed 0 bases, and the junction held 5 bases outside the gene matches. Germline assignment: CDR1 SGHRS and CDR2 YFSETQ. CDR3 size: 15 residues. Drawing the rest from reference TRBV5-1 and TRBJ2-7, the complete variable domain is KAGVTQTPRYLIKTRGQQVTLSCSPISGHRSVSWYQQTPGQGLQFLFEYFSETQRNKGNFPGRFSGRQFSNSRSEMNVSTLELGDSALYLCASSLGQGLSYEQYFGPGTRLTVT.

The rearrangement links TRBV6-6 to TRBJ2-7; D possibly corresponds to TRBD1 (6 bases). V was cut by 2 bases and J by 5 bases, with 13 bases left in between. CDR1 is MNHNY and CDR2 is SVGAGI in the germline V gene (reference sequence). The CDR3 totals 14 residues. CDR3 DNA: TGTGCCAGCAGTTACACAACAGGGACCGACGAGCAGTACTTC. Encoded protein: CASSYTTGTDEQYF.

The chain has TRBV7-2 and TRBJ2-1; D gene ambiguous. The CDR3 spans 15 residues. Trimming took off 5 bases at V and 5 bases at J, with 16 bases between the two ends. Germline V gene lookup returns CDR1 SGHTA and CDR2 FQGNSA. The CDR3 protein is CASSPQAGYNNEQFF. The CDR3 nucleotides read TGTGCCAGCAGCCCCCAGGCTGGATACAACAATGAGCAGTTCTTC. The full variable domain, rest sourced from reference TRBV7-2 and TRBJ2-1, is GAGVSQSPSNKVTEKGKDVELRCDPISGHTALYWYRQSLGQGLEFLIYFQGNSAPDKSGLPSDRFSAERTGGSVSTLTIQRTQQEDSAVYLCASSPQAGYNNEQFFGPGTRLTVL.

This chain joins TRBV6-2 or TRBV6-3 and TRBJ2-1; 9 nucleotides line up with TRBD2. V was pared by 4 bases and J by 3 bases, with 7 bases of the junction left unmatched. Germline CDR1 reads MNHEY; CDR2 reads SVGEGT. This CDR3 region has 16 residues. CDR3 coding DNA: TGTGCCAGCAGTTCCTTAGCGGGAGCTTTCTACAATGAGCAGTTCTTC. Encoded protein: CASSSLAGAFYNEQFF.

The chain joins TRBV5-6 to TRBJ2-1, with 12 bases fitting TRBD2. The germline gives CDR1 SGHDT, CDR2 YYEEEE. This CDR3 has 12 residues. V shed 7 bases and J 10 bases; nucleotides not matched to a gene: 3. DNA for the CDR3: TGTGCCAGCGCTAGCGGGAGGGGGGAGCAGTTCTTC. Its translation: CASASGRGEQFF.

This chain uses TRBV29-1 with TRBJ2-3; perhaps TRBD1 as D (6 bases). The V and J ends lost 1 base and 0 bases respectively, with 17 bases between them. The germline gives CDR1 SQVTM, CDR2 ANQGSEA. The CDR3 runs to 17 residues. The CDR3 loop reads CSVEGHRVHSSTDTQYF. The DNA of the CDR3 is TGCAGCGTTGAAGGTCACAGGGTACACTCTAGCACAGATACGCAGTATTTT.

This rearrangement joins TRBV14 to TRBJ2-3; 11 nucleotides align to TRBD2. The CDR3 runs 16 residues. V was clipped by 2 bases and J by 5 bases; unmatched bases: 6. Per germline, CDR1 SGHDN and CDR2 FVKESK. CDR3 DNA: TGTGCCAGCAGCCAACTTAGCGGGAGGGCCTTAGATACGCAGTATTTT. Translated: CASSQLSGRALDTQYF.

The genes are TRBV12-5 and TRBJ1-1; D unclear. The CDR3 covers 13 residues. Per the germline V gene, CDR1 is LGHNT and CDR2 is FRNRAP. Trimming pared 0 bases from V and 7 bases from J, leaving 9 bases between. DNA for the CDR3: TGTGCTAGTGGTTTGGTAGAGGCTGGTGAAGCTTTCTTT. Translated: CASGLVEAGEAFF.

The chain uses TRBV10-3 and TRBJ1-5, with D perhaps matching TRBD1 (5 bases). The V gene lost 4 bases and the J gene lost 7 bases, with 14 bases spanning the gap. Germline CDR1 is ENHRY and CDR2 is SYGVKD. The CDR3 has 14 residues. CDR3 bases: TGTGCCATCAGTGCGGCCCAGGGAAGGCAGCCCCAGCATTTT. Protein sequence: CAISAAQGRQPQHF.

The rearrangement uses TRBV4-1 and TRBJ2-5, with unresolved D. Germline V gene sequence: CDR1 MGHRA, CDR2 YSYEKL. V gave up 3 bases and J gave up 3 bases, with 11 bases separating them. The CDR3 length is 14 residues. The CDR3 is CASSQYDWEETQYF. CDR3 DNA: TGCGCCAGCAGCCAGTATGACTGGGAAGAGACCCAGTACTTC.

V and J are TRBV19 and TRBJ2-7; D ambiguous. V lost 3 bases and J 5 bases, leaving 11 bases between the germline ends. Germline V gene data show CDR1 as LNHDA and CDR2 as SQIVND (reference sequence). The CDR3 covers 13 residues. The CDR3 bases are TGTGCCAGTAGTATTCTCCCCTTTAACGAGCAGTACTTC. Protein product: CASSILPFNEQYF.

The DNA of the CDR3 is TGTGCCATCCAGCGGGATAACTACAATGAGCAGTTCTTC. Its protein is CAIQRDNYNEQFF. The chain joins TRBV24-1 to TRBJ2-1, with 7 positions matching TRBD2. The CDR3 sequence is 13 residues long. The ends lost 11 bases at V and 3 bases at J; junction bases unmatched: 6. Germline V gene sequence: CDR1 KGHDR, CDR2 SFDVKD.

This clone came up many times. J is TRBJ1-5 and V is TRBV6-2 or TRBV6-3; a possible D gene is TRBD1 (5 bases). The CDR3 contains 21 residues. The germline V gene encodes CDR1 MNHEY and CDR2 SVGEGT. V was shortened by 2 bases and J by 0 bases, with 26 bases between the two germline ends. This chain's CDR3 is CASSYLVLCREKIDSNQPQHF. CDR3 nucleotides: TGTGCCAGCAGTTACCTCGTATTGTGCAGGGAAAAAATTGATAGCAATCAGCCCCAGCATTTT.

The chain employs TRBV9 and TRBJ2-5, with D perhaps matching TRBD2 (7 bases). From germline, CDR1 is SGDLS and CDR2 YYNGEE. This CDR3 spans 17 amino acids. V was clipped by 3 bases and J by 4 bases, with 22 bases between them. CDR3 sequence reads: CASSAPRGQGGGETQYF. For the CDR3, the DNA is TGTGCCAGCAGCGCCCCCAGGGGTCAGGGAGGGGGAGAGACCCAGTACTTC.

The rearrangement uses TRBV24-1 and TRBJ2-2; D unclear. The CDR3 loop spans 11 amino acids. V lost 9 bases and J 6 bases, leaving 7 bases between the germline ends. From germline, CDR1 is KGHDR and CDR2 SFDVKD. CDR3 in amino acids: CATEVAGELFF. In DNA form, the CDR3 reads TGTGCCACCGAGGTGGCCGGGGAGCTGTTTTTT.

The chain links TRBV27 to TRBJ2-6, with TRBD1 identical over 7 bases. The CDR3 consists of 17 residues. Trimming removed 2 bases from V and 1 base from J; junction bases left unmatched: 5. Germline CDR1 reads MNHEY; CDR2 reads SMNVEV (reference sequence). CDR3 bases: TGTGCCAGCAGTTTAAACCAGGGGGAGTCTGGGGCCAACGTCCTGACTTTC. Protein sequence: CASSLNQGESGANVLTF.

CDR3: CASSLVRGNTEAFF. CDR3 DNA: TGTGCCAGCAGCTTAGTCAGGGGGAACACTGAAGCTTTCTTT. The chain carries TRBV7-2 and TRBJ1-1, with D possibly being TRBD1 (6 bases). The V and J ends lost 1 base and 1 base respectively, with 7 bases between them. The length of the CDR3 is 14 residues. Germline CDR1 is SGHTA and CDR2 is FQGNSA.